This entry lists 20 T cell receptor beta chains sequenced from one sample in a study of control samples from healthy donors and cancer patients. Method: immunoSEQ multiplex PCR; TCRdb's copy keeps in-frame clones and lacks some. This sample yields approximately 150,000 clones, of which around 94% are seen a single time; 14% belongs to the top ten. Sequenced input: PBMCs. Receptors were obtained from a man between 60 and 75 years old with colorectal cancer.

The chain joins TRBV6-5 to TRBJ1-3; D is undetermined. Germline V gene data show CDR1 as MNHEY and CDR2 as SVGAGI. The CDR3 is 15 amino acids. V gave up 0 bases and J gave up 0 bases, with 6 bases separating them. DNA for the CDR3: TGTGCCAGCAGTTACTCACTGTACTCTGGAAACACCATATATTTT. It encodes CASSYSLYSGNTIYF.

The V call is TRBV12-3 or TRBV12-4, the J call TRBJ1-1; D gene uncertain. V gave up 5 bases and J gave up 3 bases, with 7 bases separating them. The CDR3 is 12 amino acids. The CDR3 DNA reads TGTGCCAGCAGTGACATAGACACTGAAGCTTTCTTT. It translates to CASSDIDTEAFF.

This rearrangement joins TRBV2 to TRBJ1-2; TRBD1 matches 7 bases. Losses at the gene ends were 1 base for V and 4 bases for J; bases not matched to a gene: 6. The CDR3 has 15 residues. CDR1 and CDR2 from the germline V gene are SNHLY and FYNNEI. CDR3 DNA: TGTGCCAGCAGTGAAGGAAAGGGGGCTCCCTATGGCTACACCTTC. This codes for CASSEGKGAPYGYTF.

In nucleotides, the CDR3 is TGTGCCAGCAGCTCCTCAGGACAGGCTGGCTATGGCTACACCTTC. Amino acids: CASSSSGQAGYGYTF. The V call is TRBV5-4, the J call TRBJ1-2; 7 bases agree with TRBD1. The CDR3 sequence is 15 residues long. Germline assignment: CDR1 SGHNT and CDR2 YYREEE (reference sequence). J gave up 4 bases and V 3 bases, and 9 bases lay outside the gene matches.

This chain uses TRBV3-1 (or the pseudogene TRBV3-2) with TRBJ1-6, with 7 bases lining up with TRBD1. Germline loops: CDR1 LGHDT, CDR2 YNNKEL (reference sequence). V was clipped by 1 base and J by 8 bases; unmatched bases: 2. This CDR3 comprises 14 residues. DNA for the CDR3: TGTGCCAGCAGCCAAGCGGGACAGTATTCACCCCTCCACTTT. Its protein is CASSQAGQYSPLHF.

The chain uses TRBV6-5 and TRBJ1-2, with 10 bases identical to TRBD1. The CDR3 extends over 14 amino acids. Germline lookup yields CDR1 MNHEY and CDR2 SVGAGI. V trimming: 7 bases; J trimming: 7 bases; junction bases outside the gene matches: 9. Here the CDR3 reads CASTDRGRFTGYTF. The CDR3 region has the DNA TGTGCCAGCACCGACAGGGGGCGCTTCACTGGCTACACCTTC.

The chain is built from TRBV9 and TRBJ2-5; unclear D gene. Trimming stripped 4 bases from V and 7 bases from J, with 11 bases between. In germline, CDR1 is SGDLS, CDR2 YYNGEE. The CDR3 contains 12 residues. CDR3 amino acids: CASSSHMGTQYF. The CDR3 DNA is TGTGCCAGCAGCTCGCACATGGGGACCCAGTACTTC.

V gene TRBV2 combines with J gene TRBJ2-1; 9 nucleotides agree with TRBD2. V shed 8 bases and J 4 bases; nucleotides not matched to a gene: 9. From germline, CDR1 is SNHLY and CDR2 FYNNEI. The CDR3 totals 15 residues. The CDR3 region is CASCRTSGGYNEQFF. CDR3 bases: TGTGCCAGCTGTAGGACCAGCGGGGGGTACAATGAGCAGTTCTTC.

This chain links TRBV12-3 or TRBV12-4 with TRBJ2-3; D not resolved. The CDR3 has 11 amino acids. Between the trimmed V and J ends, which lost 1 base and 5 bases, there was a span of 1 base. CDR3 sequence (DNA): TGTGCCAGCAGTTTAGTAGATACGCAGTATTTT. Its protein is CASSLVDTQYF.

The rearrangement uses TRBV6-5 and TRBJ2-5; D is ambiguous. In germline, CDR1 is MNHEY, CDR2 SVGAGI. V lost 5 bases and J 3 bases, leaving 16 bases between the germline ends. CDR3 length equals 15 residues. The CDR3 DNA follows: TGTGCCAGCAGTCTCACCAGGCCTGGGGAAGAGACCCAGTACTTC. It translates to CASSLTRPGEETQYF.

This chain joins TRBV4-3 and TRBJ1-4, with D hard to call. This CDR3 spans 14 amino acids. The germline V and J ends were trimmed by 1 base and 8 bases, with 11 bases remaining between them. From germline, CDR1 is LGHNA and CDR2 YSLEER. The chain's CDR3 is CASSQGKEGEKLFF. Here the CDR3 DNA reads TGCGCCAGCAGCCAAGGCAAAGAAGGAGAAAAACTGTTTTTT.

This chain uses TRBV5-1 with TRBJ1-1, with D perhaps TRBD1 (5 bases). V lost 0 bases and J 1 base, leaving 7 bases between the germline ends. Germline-derived CDR1 and CDR2 are SGHRS and YFSETQ. The CDR3 consists of 14 residues. The CDR3 loop reads CASSLVGGNTEAFF. The DNA for the CDR3 is TGCGCCAGCAGCTTGGTCGGGGGGAACACTGAAGCTTTCTTT.

The CDR3 region is CASSLGPTSGAYEQYF. In DNA, the CDR3 is TGTGCCAGCAGCTTGGGGCCAACATCAGGGGCCTACGAGCAGTACTTC. The genes are TRBV5-4 and TRBJ2-7, with D perhaps TRBD1 (6 bases). The length of the CDR3 is 16 residues. Trimming removed 0 bases at V and 2 bases at J, with 15 bases between. Germline lookup yields CDR1 SGHNT and CDR2 YYREEE (reference sequence).

The genes are TRBV2 and TRBJ1-5; possibly TRBD1 for D (5 bases). Trimming cost V 8 bases and J 4 bases, with 9 bases left between them. This CDR3 comprises 12 residues. From germline, CDR1 is SNHLY and CDR2 FYNNEI. CDR3 nucleotides: TGTGCCAGCGGCCGGGGGAATCAGCCCCAGCATTTT. This translates into CASGRGNQPQHF.

This clone was detected only a few times. The gene calls are TRBV19 and TRBJ1-1; D is unresolved. V was clipped by 6 bases and J by 5 bases, with 16 bases between them. CDR1 is LNHDA, CDR2 SQIVND, per germline (reference sequence). The CDR3 covers 14 residues. The CDR3 loop reads CASSAVSGGTEAFF. CDR3 DNA: TGTGCCAGTAGCGCGGTTTCGGGAGGAACTGAAGCTTTCTTT.

CDR3 nucleotides: TGTGCCAGCAGCTTAGGCCCAGGGGGTTTAACTAATGAAAAACTGTTTTTT. Its translation is CASSLGPGGLTNEKLFF. This chain uses TRBV7-2 with TRBJ1-4, with 7 bases identical to TRBD1. In germline, CDR1 is SGHTA, CDR2 FQGNSA. The CDR3 is 17 amino acids. The J segment lost 1 base and the V segment lost 1 base, leaving 6 bases of the junction unmatched.

Written as DNA, the CDR3 is TGTGCCAGCAGCAAAATTTGGACAGGGGGCGGCGAGCAGTACTTC. Translated: CASSKIWTGGGEQYF. The V call is TRBV21-1, the J call TRBJ2-7; the table's D call, TRBD1, has no DNA check behind it. TRBV21-1 is classified as a pseudogene. The CDR3 length is 15 residues.

V usage is TRBV9 and J usage is TRBJ1-2; D gene unclear. V dropped 0 bases and J dropped 2 bases, with 5 bases sitting between them. The germline V gene has CDR1 SGDLS and CDR2 YYNGEE. This CDR3 has 13 residues. The CDR3 spells CASSVGENYGYTF. The CDR3 bases are TGTGCCAGCAGCGTAGGAGAGAACTATGGCTACACCTTC.

The chain links TRBV9 to TRBJ2-1, with D hard to call. V was clipped by 6 bases and J by 0 bases, with 16 bases between them. Germline CDR1 and CDR2: SGDLS and YYNGEE. The CDR3 has 16 amino acids. This CDR3 is CASNLNGVSSYNEQFF. The CDR3 coding sequence is TGTGCCAGCAACCTTAATGGGGTAAGCTCCTACAATGAGCAGTTCTTC. Drawing the rest from reference TRBV9 and TRBJ2-1, the complete variable domain is DSGVTQTPKHLITATGQRVTLRCSPRSGDLSVYWYQQSLDQGLQFLIQYYNGEERAKGNILERFSAQQFPDLHSELNLSSLELGDSALYFCASNLNGVSSYNEQFFGPGTRLTVL.

This sequence joins TRBV19 and TRBJ2-7, with 10 positions matching TRBD2. The CDR3 has 14 amino acids. Germline V gene data show CDR1 as LNHDA and CDR2 as SQIVND (reference sequence). The junction had 3 bases not matched to a gene; V was cut back by 5 bases and J by 2 bases. CDR3 in DNA: TGTGCCAGTAGTGCTAGCGGGGGACCCTACGAGCAGTACTTC. It specifies CASSASGGPYEQYF. The full variable domain, in which reference TRBV19 and TRBJ2-7 provide the parts outside the CDR3, is DGGITQSPKYLFRKEGQNVTLSCEQNLNHDAMYWYRQDPGQGLRLIYYSQIVNDFQKGDIAEGYSVSREKKESFPLTVTSAQKNPTAFYLCASSASGGPYEQYFGPGTRLTVT.